The 5 T cell receptor beta chains presented below share a single source sample, sequenced in a study of graft-versus-host responses after intestinal transplantation. The table came from immunoSEQ multiplex PCR; TCRdb's copy has only in-frame clones and leaves some out. The sample lists under 95,000 clones; 88% were seen once. What these receptors recognize is not known. The specimen was unstimulated CD4+ T cells sorted from spleen or lymph node cells, collected before transplant. The receptors were gathered from a human donor who was the organ donor for an intestinal transplant.

J is TRBJ2-7 and V is TRBV6-1, with a possible D match to TRBD2 (6 bases). V was trimmed by 5 bases and J by 2 bases, leaving 16 bases between them. Germline V gives CDR1 MNHNS, CDR2 SASEGT. This CDR3 comprises 15 residues. Here the CDR3 DNA reads TGTGCCAGCAGTCGAGGTAGCGGTAATACCTACGAGCAGTACTTC. This gives the protein CASSRGSGNTYEQYF.

The chain recombines TRBV14 with TRBJ1-1, with D possibly being TRBD1 (5 bases). V was trimmed by 3 bases and J by 3 bases, leaving 11 bases between them. This CDR3 comprises 14 residues. Looked up from germline, CDR1 is SGHDN and CDR2 is FVKESK. CDR3: CASSQRRGYTEAFF. The CDR3 nucleotides read TGTGCCAGCAGCCAGCGGCGGGGGTACACTGAAGCTTTCTTT.

The chain links TRBV7-9 to TRBJ2-3, with no clear D. Germline V lookup: CDR1 SEHNR, CDR2 FQNEAQ (reference sequence). The ends were cut back, 1 base at V and 2 bases at J, with 7 bases in the middle. CDR3 length: 14 amino acids. This chain's CDR3 is CASSLGLTTDTQYF. The CDR3, as DNA: TGTGCCAGCAGCTTAGGACTTACCACAGATACGCAGTATTTT.

The chain is built from TRBV5-1 and TRBJ2-2; possibly TRBD2 for D (5 bases). V shed 7 bases and J shed 3 bases, with 10 bases lying between them. CDR3 length equals 13 residues. From germline, CDR1 is SGHRS and CDR2 YFSETQ. For the CDR3, the DNA is TGCGCCAGCCGACGGGGTCACACCGGGGAGCTGTTTTTT. This codes for CASRRGHTGELFF.

This rearrangement joins TRBV5-4 to TRBJ2-3; 11 bases are a match to TRBD2. V lost 2 bases to trimming and J lost 1 base; unmatched junction nucleotides: 0. Germline CDR1 is SGHNT and CDR2 is YYREEE (reference sequence). This CDR3 has 15 amino acids. The chain's CDR3 is CASSLLAGGTDTQYF. The DNA for the CDR3 is TGTGCCAGCAGCTTACTAGCGGGGGGCACAGATACGCAGTATTTT.